Following are 5 T cell receptor beta chains from one sample sequenced in a study of OX40 agonist ivuxolimab in advanced cancers. TCRdb's copy holds only in-frame clones and misses some; the assay was immunoSEQ multiplex PCR. The table includes 70,000 or so clones, about three quarters detected once. The sequencing used CD4+ or CD8+ T cells sorted from blood, collected in a trial of the OX40 agonist ivuxolimab. The origin of the receptors is an adult with an advanced solid tumor such as melanoma, head and neck, liver or kidney cancer.

The rearrangement joins TRBV19 to TRBJ2-6; D uncertain. The CDR3 extends over 12 amino acids. Germline assignment: CDR1 LNHDA and CDR2 SQIVND (reference sequence). The V and J ends lost 10 bases and 1 base respectively, with 5 bases between them. CDR3 sequence reads: CATSSGANVLTF. The CDR3 DNA reads as TGTGCCACCTCGTCTGGGGCCAACGTCCTGACTTTC.

This chain uses TRBV28 with TRBJ1-2, with 7 positions matching TRBD1. V was clipped by 3 bases and J by 4 bases; unmatched bases: 5. Germline V lookup: CDR1 MDHEN, CDR2 SYDVKM. The CDR3 is 14 residues long. CDR3 sequence reads: CASSLSRQGYGYTF. In DNA form, the CDR3 reads TGTGCCAGCAGTTTGTCAAGACAGGGCTATGGCTACACCTTC.

The chain recombines TRBV5-8 with TRBJ1-2, with D unresolved. CDR1 and CDR2 (germline): SGHTS, YDEGEE. The CDR3 is 12 residues long. The V end was cut by 5 bases, the J end by 10 bases, with 15 bases between. The CDR3 sequence is CASRDGLFDYTF. For the CDR3, the DNA is TGTGCCAGCAGGGACGGGCTTTTTGACTACACCTTC.

Only one count was recorded for this clone. The genes are TRBV6-6 and TRBJ2-7; 8 bases are a match to TRBD1. The CDR3 is 15 residues long. V lost 6 bases and J lost 6; bases outside the gene matches: 13. Germline lookup yields CDR1 MNHNY and CDR2 SVGAGI (reference sequence). The CDR3 spells CASSIQTGGSAEQYF. CDR3 bases: TGTGCCAGCAGCATACAAACAGGGGGATCAGCCGAGCAGTACTTC.

V gene TRBV5-1 combines with J gene TRBJ1-1; D call uncertain. V gave up 5 bases and J gave up 1 base, with 9 bases separating them. Germline loops: CDR1 SGHRS, CDR2 YFSETQ. The CDR3 sequence is 13 residues long. CDR3 amino acids: CASRKMENTEAFF. In DNA, the CDR3 is TGCGCCAGCAGAAAGATGGAGAACACTGAAGCTTTCTTT.